These 18 T cell receptor beta chains came from one sample sequenced in a study of blood T cell repertoires in COVID-19. Here immunoSEQ multiplex PCR was the method, and the copy in TCRdb shows in-frame clones only, minus some. The repertoire holds hundreds of thousands of clones, with 80% to 90% as singletons. The sequenced material came from PBMCs or T cells enriched from blood (not recorded which). The receptor set was obtained from a man aged 25-45 years who had recovered from COVID-19.

The rearrangement joins TRBV9 to TRBJ2-7; a weak D match, TRBD2 (5 bases). Trimming cost V 4 bases and J 4 bases, with 18 bases left between them. Germline V gene lookup returns CDR1 SGDLS and CDR2 YYNGEE. The CDR3 sequence is 15 residues long. For the CDR3, the DNA is TGTGCCAGCAGCCCCGATGGAGGCCCGGGGTACGAGCAGTACTTC. Its translation: CASSPDGGPGYEQYF.

The chain employs TRBV24-1 and TRBJ1-2; TRBD1 might be the D (6 bases). In germline, CDR1 is KGHDR, CDR2 SFDVKD. The V end lost 0 bases, the J end lost 4 bases, and 8 bases lay between the germline ends. The CDR3 spans 14 residues. The CDR3 DNA reads as TGTGCCACCAGTGATTTGGACAGGAGCTATGGCTACACCTTC. Amino acids: CATSDLDRSYGYTF.

The chain couples TRBV28 to TRBJ2-4; no firm D call. Germline lookup yields CDR1 MDHEN and CDR2 SYDVKM. This CDR3 comprises 15 residues. V was pared by 2 bases and J by 0 bases, with 8 bases between. The CDR3 region is CASSLTRLAKNIQYF. In DNA form, the CDR3 reads TGTGCCAGCAGTTTAACACGACTAGCCAAAAACATTCAGTACTTC.

The chain joins TRBV3-1 (or the pseudogene TRBV3-2) to TRBJ1-2, with D unresolved. From germline, CDR1 is LGHDT and CDR2 YNNKEL (reference sequence). V was cut by 5 bases and J by 7 bases, with 11 bases left in between. The CDR3 has 12 residues. The CDR3 spells CASSAGSRGYTF. The CDR3 DNA reads as TGTGCCAGCAGCGCCGGGTCTCGTGGCTACACCTTC.

The count of this clone is one. Its ends do not fully match the called genes, so a read error is possible. The rearrangement joins TRBV7-7 to TRBJ2-2; 7 bases are shared with TRBD2. The germline gives CDR1 SSHAT, CDR2 FNYEAQ (reference sequence). The CDR3 totals 16 residues. CDR3 residues: CASSLGAGPNTGELFF. CDR3 bases: TGTGCTAGCAGCTTAGGAGCGGGACCGAACACCGGGGAGCTGTTTTTT.

The chain joins TRBV18 to TRBJ1-5, with D hard to call. V was trimmed by 2 bases and J by 9 bases, leaving 14 bases between them. Germline CDR1 reads KGHSH; CDR2 reads LQKENI. This CDR3 contains 14 residues. The CDR3 sequence: CASSPMIAEGPQHF. CDR3 nucleotide sequence: TGTGCCAGCTCACCAATGATTGCCGAGGGGCCCCAGCATTTT.

The genes are TRBV6-5 and TRBJ2-2, with D perhaps TRBD1 (6 bases). CDR1 MNHEY and CDR2 SVGAGI come from the germline V gene. V lost 6 bases to trimming and J lost 3 bases, with 11 bases between them. The CDR3 loop spans 14 amino acids. CDR3 region: CASSRGRDTGELFF. CDR3 nucleotide sequence: TGTGCCAGCAGCAGGGGTCGGGACACCGGGGAGCTGTTTTTT.

The chain combines TRBV5-4 with TRBJ2-3, with 7 bases aligning to TRBD2. The germline CDR1 and CDR2 sequences are SGHNT and YYREEE (reference sequence). This CDR3 contains 15 residues. The V segment lost 1 base and the J segment 6 bases; nucleotides outside the gene matches: 8. As DNA, the CDR3 is TGTGCCAGCAGCTTGCGGCGGGAGTTGGCCGATACGCAGTATTTT. This codes for CASSLRRELADTQYF.

The gene calls are TRBV12-5 and TRBJ2-7; 7 nucleotides match TRBD2. V was pared by 7 bases and J by 4 bases, with 4 bases of the junction left unmatched. CDR1 is LGHNT and CDR2 is FRNRAP in the germline V gene. The CDR3 runs 12 residues. The CDR3 region has the DNA TGTGCTAGTGAGGCTAGCGGATACGAGCAGTACTTC. This sequence encodes CASEASGYEQYF.

The rearrangement links TRBV10-3 to TRBJ2-1, with TRBD2 matching 14 bases. The V gene's germline CDR1 is ENHRY and CDR2 SYGVKD. The CDR3 covers 20 residues. The trim removed 6 bases at V and 1 base at J, leaving 14 bases unmatched. CDR3 region: CAIRPLNGTSGRRSYNEQFF. CDR3 nucleotides: TGTGCCATCAGGCCACTTAACGGGACTAGCGGGAGAAGATCCTACAATGAGCAGTTCTTC.

This chain joins TRBV6-5 and TRBJ1-1; D possibly corresponds to TRBD1 (5 bases). Germline loops: CDR1 MNHEY, CDR2 SVGAGI. The CDR3 is 14 amino acids. Trimming took 8 bases from V and 1 from J, leaving 14 bases between them. CDR3 residues: CASWHAGENTEAFF. DNA for the CDR3: TGTGCCAGCTGGCACGCGGGGGAGAACACTGAAGCTTTCTTT.

This sequence joins TRBV3-1 (or the pseudogene TRBV3-2) and TRBJ2-5; no clear D gene. The germline V and J ends were trimmed by 4 bases and 4 bases, with 13 bases remaining between them. There are 14 residues in the CDR3. Per germline, CDR1 LGHDT and CDR2 YNNKEL (reference sequence). CDR3 nucleotide sequence: TGTGCCAGCAGCCTAATGTCTGGCGGAGAGACCCAGTACTTC. This gives the protein CASSLMSGGETQYF.

The chain couples TRBV9 to TRBJ2-5, with TRBD2 identical over 8 bases. Germline V gene data show CDR1 as SGDLS and CDR2 as YYNGEE. The CDR3 is 14 amino acids. V trimming: 4 bases; J trimming: 5 bases; junction bases outside the gene matches: 7. CDR3 coding DNA: TGTGCCAGCAGCTTAGGACTAGCAGATGAGACCCAGTACTTC. Residues: CASSLGLADETQYF.

The J gene is TRBJ2-7, the V gene TRBV7-9, with TRBD1 matching over 10 bases. V lost 5 bases, J lost 0 bases, and 4 bases stayed unmatched. The V gene's germline CDR1 is SEHNR and CDR2 FQNEAQ (reference sequence). The CDR3 consists of 15 residues. For the CDR3, the DNA is TGTGCCAGCAGCCTGGGGACAGGGGCCTCCTACGAGCAGTACTTC. Protein: CASSLGTGASYEQYF.

With regard to this clone: Compared with germline, one end of the junction differs, possibly owing to a read error. This chain links TRBV5-1 with TRBJ1-2, with a possible D match to TRBD1 (6 bases). This CDR3 is built from 14 residues. CDR1 is SGHRS, CDR2 YFSETQ, per germline. The CDR3 DNA follows: TGCGCCAGCAGGTTGGACAGCTTCATATATGGCTACACCTTC. Amino acids: CASRLDSFIYGYTF.

The J gene is TRBJ1-3, the V gene TRBV5-5, with 9 bases aligning to TRBD1. The V and J ends lost 3 bases and 3 bases, in that order; junction bases with no gene match: 13. This CDR3 has 18 residues. Germline V lookup: CDR1 SGHKS, CDR2 YYEKEE (reference sequence). CDR3: CASSSTGGAWNIGNTIYF. The CDR3 region has the DNA TGTGCCAGCAGCTCTACAGGGGGCGCGTGGAATATTGGAAACACCATATATTTT.

The V gene is TRBV2, the J gene TRBJ2-7; 11 positions match TRBD2. Germline V lookup: CDR1 SNHLY, CDR2 FYNNEI. The CDR3 runs 15 residues. The trim removed 4 bases at V and 5 bases at J, leaving 7 bases unmatched. The CDR3 protein is CASSGVAGGLDEQYF. CDR3 bases: TGTGCCAGCAGTGGCGTAGCGGGAGGGTTAGACGAGCAGTACTTC.

This clone has a single count. The chain combines TRBV5-8 with TRBJ1-1, with 8 bases aligning to TRBD1. The CDR3 is made up of 14 amino acids. V trimming: 6 bases; J trimming: 5 bases; junction bases outside the gene matches: 9. CDR1 and CDR2 (germline): SGHTS, YDEGEE. CDR3 in amino acids: CASKQDRVETEAFF. In nucleotides, the CDR3 is TGTGCCAGCAAACAGGACAGGGTTGAAACTGAAGCTTTCTTT.